This paragraph reports one T cell receptor (beta chain). It has no known antigen specificity. Base qualities were left out, and no much larger clone turns up one base away. Spanning cysteine to phenylalanine, the CDR3 consists of 18 amino acids. The only DNA kept is the CDR3, 54 bases in frame from the first base. V is reduced by 4 bases and J by 7 bases, leaving a spacing of 25 bases between them. Based on the germline V gene, the CDR1 and CDR2 sequences are MNHEY and SVGEGT. The source of the sample is a study of blood T cell repertoires in COVID-19 (dated by TCRdb to 2018 to 2020). A note on the overall study: Collaborator samples came from the United States, Italy and Spain and covered acute and convalescent phases of COVID-19. The repertoires were released in a freely available public database meant as a resource for research on the immune response to SARS-CoV-2. A de-identified subject ID, COVID-19 status, age in years and sex were almost always included in the sample metadata. The prospective study material was composed of cDNA or gDNA derived from T cells, B-cell-depleted T cells, or PBMCs. The samples were drawn from the first 160 participants of the ongoing ImmuneRACE study and from 1,254 subjects provided by 6 global collaborators. Subjects who had been exposed to COVID-19, were actively infected with it, or had recovered from it provided the deeply sampled blood TCRbeta repertoires that made up the dataset. HLA class I and class II types, where available, came from metadata supplied by the sample provider rather than from assay-based typing.

TCRbeta CDR3 regions were amplified from genomic DNA by means of the immunoSEQ Assay, a bias-controlled multiplex PCR. The source study handled its data this way. Within the assay, amplification of reference gene primers was used to estimate how many nucleated cells each sample contained. To quantify the absolute abundance of each unique TCRbeta CDR3 rearrangement, sequence reads were collapsed and filtered. For each sample, productive Simpson clonality was calculated as the square root of Simpson's diversity index over productive rearrangements. The table comes from immuneACCESS by way of TCRdb, which keeps in-frame sequences with V and J called. Part of the clones is missing from these tables; in studies checked, under half for an unresolved V gene and the rest for unknown reasons. For V, J and clone size, that table is used; D and trimming come from the DNA. This sample lists about 230,000 clones; about nine tenths were detected once. Around 10% of the sample is taken by the ten largest.

One collaborating source in Seattle enrolled patients during active infection and followed them longitudinally through the course of disease. Whole blood was collected in K2EDTA tubes by collaborating institutions according to the institutions' own protocols. For TCRbeta analysis, collaborators shipped samples as frozen whole blood, isolated PBMCs, or DNA extracted from either of those sample types. Study-level results and caveats: The quantity of clinical and demographic metadata differed by source and by participant and was supplied without curation.

The TCR sequence derives from a man between 50 and 59 years old with COVID-19, enrolled during active disease. Sequencing used peripheral blood. The receptor chain draws on TRBV6-2 or TRBV6-3 and TRBJ1-4; a tentative D call is TRBD1 (5 bases match). DNA sequence: TGTGCCAGCAGTTGGAATTTTTTACAGGCGACCGGGGGTGAAAAACTGTTTTTT. Its translation is CASSWNFLQATGGEKLFF.